This TCR beta chain was profiled in a study of blood T cell repertoires in COVID-19. Across the whole study: The origin of the acute and convalescent COVID-19 samples was the United States, Italy and Spain. Sample material is recorded as cDNA or gDNA derived from T cells, B-cell-depleted T cells, or PBMCs.

Per the original data handling: Estimation of nucleated cell counts was performed using reference gene primer amplification. Using immunoSEQ multiplex PCR, the repertoire was profiled, and TCRdb retains in-frame clones only, with some absent. The V and J calls and the clone size are those of that table, but D and trimming were determined from the DNA. The profile shows about 280,000 clones, roughly 89% of them singletons. The CDR3 has 12 amino acids. Germline values: CDR1 SEHNR, CDR2 FQNEAQ (reference sequence). The V and J ends lost 1 base and 8 bases, in that order; junction bases with no gene match: 0.

The sequence derives from a woman aged 25 to 39 with active or convalescent COVID-19. Sequenced input: peripheral blood. V is TRBV7-9 and J is TRBJ1-1; 8 bases align to TRBD1. In nucleotides, the CDR3 is TGTGCCAGCAGCTTAGGGGACAGGGAAGCTTTCTTT. The encoded protein is CASSLGDREAFF.